The rows below give T cell receptor beta chains drawn from one sample of a study of memory CD4+ T cells and cytomegalovirus serostatus. Produced via immunoSEQ multiplex PCR; TCRdb's table is partial and in-frame only. The table shows over 60,000 clones, with roughly four fifths occurring only once. Sequencing used memory CD4+ T cells from blood. The receptors were sampled from an adult in good health and CMV-seronegative. CDR3s include the opening cysteine and the closing phenylalanine or tryptophan. The order of the fields is clone size, V gene, D gene, J gene, CDR3 DNA, CDR3 protein. D genes are given only for firm matches. Size tells how often a clone was seen (once, few, many) or the class of an expanded clone, and some rows leave it out.

>-|TRBV27|-|TRBJ2-7
TGTGCCAGCAGATGGACAGCCCGAGGGGGGTACGAGCAGTACTTC
CASRWTARGGYEQYF
>-|TRBV29-1|TRBD2|TRBJ2-2
TGCAGCGTCGGGGGCCCTCTAGCGGGAGGGGTCGGGGAGCTGTTTTTT
CSVGGPLAGGVGELFF
>-|TRBV10-3|-|TRBJ1-2
TGTGCCATCAGACTTGGGACATCCGAGGGCTACACCTTC
CAIRLGTSEGYTF
>-|TRBV18|TRBD2|TRBJ2-7
TGTGCCAGCTCACCCAGGACTAGCGGGGCCTCCTACGAGCAGTACTTC
CASSPRTSGASYEQYF
>-|TRBV11-3|-|TRBJ2-2
TGTGCCAGCAGCTTTGGACAGAGGAACACCGGGGAGCTGTTTTTT
CASSFGQRNTGELFF
>once|TRBV7-9|TRBD2|TRBJ2-1
TGTGCCAGCAGCCCGGGGGGCTCCTACAATGAGCAGTTCTTC
CASSPGGSYNEQFF
>-|TRBV7-8|TRBD1|TRBJ1-1
TGTGCCAGCAGCTTAGCAACAGGGGGAAACACTGAAGCTTTCTTT
CASSLATGGNTEAFF
>few|TRBV5-1|-|TRBJ1-2
TGCGCCAGCAGCTTGTCGGCCTTAAAAACTAACTATGGCTACACCTTC
CASSLSALKTNYGYTF
>-|TRBV10-1|-|TRBJ2-3
TGCGCCAGAGGAAGTAGGTGGGAATTTGTCACAGATACGCAGTATTTT
CARGSRWEFVTDTQYF
>-|TRBV30|TRBD1|TRBJ2-7
TGTGCCTGGAGGCGGACAGGTCCCTACGAGCAGTACTTC
CAWRRTGPYEQYF
>once|TRBV29-1|TRBD1|TRBJ2-2
TGCAGCGTTGAGGGCAGGGGGCGATTTACCGGGGAGCTGTTTTTT
CSVEGRGRFTGELFF
>few|TRBV11-2|-|TRBJ1-5
TGTGCCAGCAGCTTAGATGGTCAGTTAAATCAGCCCCAGCATTTT
CASSLDGQLNQPQHF
>-|TRBV11-2|-|TRBJ2-1
TGTGCCAGCAGCTCCTTGACGGGGGTTGAGCAGTTCTTC
CASSSLTGVEQFF
>-|TRBV15|-|TRBJ1-1
TGTGCCACCAGCAGAGTGCAGGGGACTGAAGCTTTCTTT
CATSRVQGTEAFF
>-|TRBV19|-|TRBJ1-1
TGTGCCACCCGCCGGGGGAGATATGGGTTGAACACTGAAGCTTTCTTT
CATRRGRYGLNTEAFF
>-|TRBV2|-|TRBJ2-2
TGTGCCAGCAGTATAGCGGTAATGTCCGGGGAGCTGTTTTTT
CASSIAVMSGELFF
>-|TRBV28|-|TRBJ1-1
TGTGCCAGCAGTTCACCCAGTAGGGCCACTGAAGCTTTCTTT
CASSSPSRATEAFF
>-|TRBV9|TRBD1|TRBJ1-2
TGTGCCAGCAGCGCAAAGGGGGCGCGCGACTATGGCTACACCTTC
CASSAKGARDYGYTF
>-|TRBV5-1|TRBD1|TRBJ1-2
TGCGCCAGCAGCCGACAGGGGGAGGACTATGGCTACACCTTC
CASSRQGEDYGYTF
>-|TRBV5-8|-|TRBJ2-3
TGTGCCAGCAGCTTGGGCCAGGGCTTGGGGACAGATACGCAGTATTTT
CASSLGQGLGTDTQYF
>-|TRBV20-1|-|TRBJ1-2
TGCAGTGCTAGCCATTCGGGCTACACCTTC
CSASHSGYTF
>-|TRBV5-4|TRBD1|TRBJ1-4
TGTGCCAGCAGCTCGGGACAGGATAATCAAAAACTGTTTTTT
CASSSGQDNQKLFF